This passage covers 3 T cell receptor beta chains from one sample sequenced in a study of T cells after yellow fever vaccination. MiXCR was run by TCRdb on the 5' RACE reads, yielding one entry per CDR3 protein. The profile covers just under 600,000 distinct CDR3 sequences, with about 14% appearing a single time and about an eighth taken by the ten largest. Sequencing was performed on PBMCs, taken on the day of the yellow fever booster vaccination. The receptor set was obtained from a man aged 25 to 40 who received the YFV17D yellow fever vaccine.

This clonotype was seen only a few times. CDR3 protein: CSVDIGYEQFF. CDR3 nucleotides: TGCAGCGTTGATATAGGGTATGAGCAGTTCTTC. The chain joins TRBV29-1 to TRBJ2-1; D gene unclear. The CDR3 runs 11 residues. Trimming left V 3 bases short and J 8 bases short, with 8 bases between. Germline V gene lookup returns CDR1 SQVTM and CDR2 ANQGSEA.

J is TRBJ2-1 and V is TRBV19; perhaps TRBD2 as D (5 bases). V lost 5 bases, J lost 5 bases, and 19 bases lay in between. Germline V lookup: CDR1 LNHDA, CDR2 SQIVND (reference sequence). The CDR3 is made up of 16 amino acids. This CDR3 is CASSLHWGVRDNEQFF. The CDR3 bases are TGTGCCAGTAGTCTACACTGGGGAGTAAGAGACAATGAGCAGTTCTTC. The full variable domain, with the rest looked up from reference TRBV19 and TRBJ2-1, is DGGITQSPKYLFRKEGQNVTLSCEQNLNHDAMYWYRQDPGQGLRLIYYSQIVNDFQKGDIAEGYSVSREKKESFPLTVTSAQKNPTAFYLCASSLHWGVRDNEQFFGPGTRLTVL.

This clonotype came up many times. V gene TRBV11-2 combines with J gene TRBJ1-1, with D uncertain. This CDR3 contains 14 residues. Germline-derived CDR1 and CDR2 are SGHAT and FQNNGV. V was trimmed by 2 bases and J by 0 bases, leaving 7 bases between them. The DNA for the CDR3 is TGTGCCAGCAGCTTACAGTATATGAACACTGAAGCTTTCTTT. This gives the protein CASSLQYMNTEAFF.